Presented here are 31 T cell receptor beta chains from one specimen sequenced in a study of blood T cell repertoires in COVID-19. The table came from immunoSEQ multiplex PCR; TCRdb's copy has only in-frame clones and leaves some out. The table includes nearly 95,000 clones, roughly nine tenths detected once. Material: peripheral blood. The receptor source for this set is a human donor with active COVID-19. The donor label of this sample is uncertain.

This clone has only one observation. J is TRBJ2-1 and V is TRBV6-2 or TRBV6-3, with TRBD1 matching over 7 bases. This CDR3 is 16 amino acids long. Per the germline V gene, CDR1 is MNHEY and CDR2 is SVGEGT. V dropped 6 bases and J dropped 4; count of bases not matched to a gene: 12. The CDR3 nucleotides are TGTGCCAGCAGCCCTGTCGGGACAGCTCAATACAATGAGCAGTTCTTC. It specifies CASSPVGTAQYNEQFF.

The chain has TRBV7-2 and TRBJ2-1; 10 nucleotides line up with TRBD1. J lost 4 bases, V lost 5 bases, and 8 bases had no gene match. Per the germline V gene, CDR1 is SGHTA and CDR2 is FQGNSA. This CDR3 has 16 amino acids. In nucleotides, the CDR3 is TGTGCCAGCAGCCCCCGGGACAGGGGAATGTACAATGAGCAGTTCTTC. Encoded protein: CASSPRDRGMYNEQFF.

This clone showed up just once. This sequence joins TRBV2 and TRBJ2-5, with 8 bases lining up with TRBD1. Germline lookup yields CDR1 SNHLY and CDR2 FYNNEI. The CDR3 is 14 amino acids. Losses at the gene ends were 4 bases for V and 5 bases for J; bases not matched to a gene: 6. In DNA, the CDR3 is TGTGCCAGCAGTGGACAGGGGATTGGGGAGACCCAGTACTTC. This codes for CASSGQGIGETQYF.

CDR3: CASSTLRGQGNTNEQFF. CDR3 nucleotides: TGTGCCAGTAGTACCCTCCGGGGACAGGGAAACACCAATGAGCAGTTCTTC. This rearrangement joins TRBV19 to TRBJ2-1; 9 bases align to TRBD1. Germline CDR1 is LNHDA and CDR2 is SQIVND (reference sequence). Trimming cost V 4 bases and J 6 bases; bases outside gene matches: 13. The length of the CDR3 is 17 residues.

This chain joins TRBV5-1 and TRBJ2-7; perhaps TRBD2 as D (6 bases). Germline CDR1 reads SGHRS; CDR2 reads YFSETQ. The CDR3 spans 15 residues. V was cut by 0 bases and J by 0 bases, with 10 bases left in between. CDR3 sequence reads: CASSLEAGSSYEQYF. In DNA form, the CDR3 reads TGCGCCAGCAGCTTGGAGGCCGGGAGCTCCTACGAGCAGTACTTC.

The CDR3 DNA follows: TGTGCCAGCAGGTTCACAGGGGGCGCGAGGGACACTGAAGCTTTCTTT. It encodes CASRFTGGARDTEAFF. This rearrangement joins TRBV6-6 to TRBJ1-1; the match to TRBD1 covers 9 bases. The CDR3 extends over 16 amino acids. CDR1 MNHNY and CDR2 SVGAGI come from the germline V gene (reference sequence). V dropped 6 bases and J dropped 3; count of bases not matched to a gene: 11.

The genes are TRBV4-1 and TRBJ1-2, with a possible D match to TRBD1 (5 bases). V lost 4 bases and J 6 bases, leaving 18 bases between the germline ends. The V gene's germline CDR1 is MGHRA and CDR2 YSYEKL. The CDR3 spans 15 residues. Here the CDR3 reads CASSRLITSGNGYTF. CDR3 nucleotides: TGCGCCAGCAGCCGCCTTATTACCTCAGGGAATGGCTACACCTTC.

This sequence joins TRBV9 and TRBJ2-5, with 7 bases aligning to TRBD2. The CDR3 sequence is 16 residues long. Germline V CDR1 and CDR2: SGDLS, YYNGEE. J lost 1 base, V lost 0 bases, and 6 bases had no gene match. CDR3 amino acids: CASSVAAGTLQETQYF. As DNA, the CDR3 is TGTGCCAGCAGCGTAGCAGCGGGGACCCTCCAAGAGACCCAGTACTTC.

The genes are TRBV13 and TRBJ1-1; D is ambiguous. The ends were cut back, 10 bases at V and 4 bases at J, with 16 bases in the middle. Germline V gene data show CDR1 as PRHDT and CDR2 as FYEKMQ (reference sequence). The CDR3 length is 13 residues. The CDR3: CATAGDGGTEAFF. In DNA, the CDR3 is TGTGCCACCGCCGGGGATGGAGGCACTGAAGCTTTCTTT.

The chain carries TRBV4-3 and TRBJ1-5, with a weak D call TRBD1 (6 bases). Germline values: CDR1 LGHNA, CDR2 YSLEER. There are 13 residues in the CDR3. Trimming stripped 0 bases from V and 6 bases from J, with 6 bases between. CDR3 protein: CASSQDRGQPQHF. CDR3 bases: TGCGCCAGCAGCCAAGACAGGGGTCAGCCCCAGCATTTT.

This chain joins TRBV28 and TRBJ1-6, with TRBD1 identical over 8 bases. J lost 10 bases, V lost 0 bases, and 8 bases had no gene match. The CDR3 has 16 residues. CDR1 is MDHEN and CDR2 is SYDVKM in the germline V gene. In DNA form, the CDR3 reads TGTGCCAGCAGTTTATGGACAGGGGATGCGGGCTCACCCCTCCACTTT. This gives the protein CASSLWTGDAGSPLHF.

The J gene is TRBJ2-5, the V gene TRBV9, with D perhaps matching TRBD1 (5 bases). V was shortened by 4 bases and J by 0 bases, with 16 bases between the two germline ends. The CDR3 is made up of 16 amino acids. Looked up from germline, CDR1 is SGDLS and CDR2 is YYNGEE. CDR3 DNA: TGTGCCAGCAGCCCAGGGATAACCACGTACCAAGAGACCCAGTACTTC. Protein product: CASSPGITTYQETQYF.

V is TRBV28 and J is TRBJ1-2, with D unresolved. Trimming cost V 7 bases and J 9 bases, with 21 bases left between them. The CDR3 extends over 14 amino acids. Germline CDR1 reads MDHEN; CDR2 reads SYDVKM. The CDR3 nucleotides are TGTGCCAGCAATACTCCGGCGCACGCGACAAGCTACACCTTC. This translates into CASNTPAHATSYTF.

The V and J genes are TRBV6-6 and TRBJ1-2, with D possibly being TRBD1 (6 bases). V was clipped by 8 bases and J by 1 base, with 17 bases between them. Germline V CDR1 and CDR2: MNHNY, SVGAGI (reference sequence). CDR3 size: 15 residues. The CDR3 reads CASAQPRQVNYGYTF. In DNA form, the CDR3 reads TGTGCCAGCGCCCAACCACGACAGGTTAACTATGGCTACACCTTC.

The chain carries TRBV2 and TRBJ2-5, with 8 bases fitting TRBD2. This CDR3 is built from 15 residues. With V trimmed by 6 bases and J by 4 bases, 10 bases remained unmatched. Germline CDR1 is SNHLY and CDR2 is FYNNEI. The CDR3, as DNA: TGTGCCAGCAGCCCGACTAGCGTTGTGGGAGAGACCCAGTACTTC. The encoded protein is CASSPTSVVGETQYF.

This rearrangement joins TRBV12-3 or TRBV12-4 to TRBJ2-7; a weak D match, TRBD2 (6 bases). Trimming took 1 base from V and 6 from J, leaving 7 bases between them. CDR3 length equals 12 residues. CDR3 sequence reads: CASSLVRGEQYF. In DNA form, the CDR3 reads TGTGCCAGCAGTTTAGTGCGGGGCGAGCAGTACTTC.

The chain joins TRBV11-2 to TRBJ2-7; the D gene is possibly TRBD2 (5 bases). This CDR3 comprises 15 residues. V was trimmed by 0 bases and J by 3 bases, leaving 12 bases between them. Germline-derived CDR1 and CDR2 are SGHAT and FQNNGV. CDR3 loop: CASSLERAGNYEQYF. The CDR3 coding sequence is TGTGCCAGCAGCTTAGAGAGGGCAGGAAACTACGAGCAGTACTTC.

This chain joins TRBV28 and TRBJ1-1; D uncertain. With 3 bases removed from V and 5 bases from J, the gap between germline ends came to 19 bases. Germline CDR1 MDHEN, CDR2 SYDVKM. This CDR3 is 16 amino acids long. CDR3 protein: CASSLNNWATKTEAFF. The CDR3 DNA reads TGTGCCAGCAGTTTGAATAATTGGGCAACAAAAACTGAAGCTTTCTTT.

The J gene is TRBJ1-2, the V gene TRBV5-1; D unresolved. The ends were cut back, 4 bases at V and 4 bases at J, with 11 bases in the middle. The germline CDR1 and CDR2 sequences are SGHRS and YFSETQ. The CDR3 length is 13 residues. DNA of the CDR3: TGCGCCAGCAGCCCCGGGGAACTCTATGGCTACACCTTC. It yields the protein CASSPGELYGYTF.

The chain recombines TRBV19 with TRBJ2-1; D may be TRBD2 (5 bases). V was clipped by 7 bases and J by 7 bases, with 20 bases between them. Germline V gene lookup returns CDR1 LNHDA and CDR2 SQIVND (reference sequence). The CDR3 loop spans 15 amino acids. The CDR3 here is CASTTRTGRMNEQFF. CDR3 in DNA: TGTGCCAGTACCACCCGGACGGGGAGAATGAATGAGCAGTTCTTC.

The chain links TRBV4-3 to TRBJ2-2; 9 bases match TRBD1. The germline CDR1 and CDR2 sequences are LGHNA and YSLEER. After removal of 4 bases from V and 4 bases from J, the junction contained 4 bases not matched to a gene. CDR3 length: 15 amino acids. The CDR3 spells CASSLRDRVTGELFF. The CDR3 bases are TGCGCCAGCAGCCTTAGGGACAGGGTCACCGGGGAGCTGTTTTTT.

The table lists this clone with a few counts. The rearrangement links TRBV9 to TRBJ1-1; a weak D match, TRBD1 (5 bases). This CDR3 is built from 14 residues. V was pared by 3 bases and J by 2 bases, with 11 bases between. Per germline, CDR1 SGDLS and CDR2 YYNGEE. CDR3 DNA: TGTGCCAGCAGCGGGGGGAGGACCAACACTGAAGCTTTCTTT. Amino acid sequence: CASSGGRTNTEAFF.

This chain uses TRBV30 with TRBJ1-2; D is unclear. CDR1 and CDR2 from the germline V gene are GTSNPN and SVGIG (reference sequence). The CDR3 contains 12 residues. V shed 2 bases and J shed 4 bases, with 8 bases lying between them. For the CDR3, the DNA is TGTGCCTGGAGTCCCAACAGCTATGGCTACACCTTC. Residues: CAWSPNSYGYTF.

V is TRBV5-4 and J is TRBJ2-1; D is unclear. Germline lookup yields CDR1 SGHNT and CDR2 YYREEE (reference sequence). This CDR3 region has 12 residues. Between the trimmed V and J ends, which lost 1 base and 9 bases, there was a span of 8 bases. The CDR3 DNA is TGTGCCAGCAGCTTGACGGTTCGTGAGCAGTTCTTC. This sequence encodes CASSLTVREQFF.

J is TRBJ1-1 and V is TRBV11-2; a possible D gene is TRBD1 (6 bases). The CDR3 spans 14 residues. V lost 4 bases, J lost 3 bases, and 12 bases lay in between. The germline CDR1 and CDR2 sequences are SGHAT and FQNNGV. The CDR3 region is CASSSLQGYTEAFF. The CDR3 bases are TGTGCCAGCAGCTCACTACAGGGTTACACTGAAGCTTTCTTT. Full variable domain (missing parts from reference TRBV11-2 and TRBJ1-1): EAGVAQSPRYKIIEKRQSVAFWCNPISGHATLYWYQQILGQGPKLLIQFQNNGVVDDSQLPKDRFSAERLKGVDSTLKIQPAKLEDSAVYLCASSSLQGYTEAFFGQGTRLTVV.

The V gene is TRBV4-3, the J gene TRBJ2-1; 7 nucleotides line up with TRBD1. Germline assignment: CDR1 LGHNA and CDR2 YSLEER. J lost 4 bases, V lost 0 bases, and 9 bases had no gene match. The CDR3 has 17 residues. The CDR3 DNA follows: TGCGCCAGCAGCCAAGACATGACAGGGAAAACTTACAATGAGCAGTTCTTC. Amino acids: CASSQDMTGKTYNEQFF.

The chain couples TRBV10-3 to TRBJ1-1; TRBD1 matches 8 bases. CDR1 is ENHRY, CDR2 SYGVKD, per germline. This CDR3 is built from 16 residues. V shed 7 bases and J 5 bases; nucleotides not matched to a gene: 15. The CDR3 loop reads CAIKNGTGRKNTEAFF. CDR3 nucleotides: TGTGCCATCAAGAACGGGACAGGCAGAAAGAATACTGAAGCTTTCTTT.

The gene calls are TRBV3-1 (or the pseudogene TRBV3-2) and TRBJ1-3; TRBD1 agrees at 7 bases. V trimming: 5 bases; J trimming: 0 bases; junction bases outside the gene matches: 10. This CDR3 spans 17 amino acids. Germline lookup yields CDR1 LGHDT and CDR2 YNNKEL (reference sequence). The CDR3 bases are TGTGCCAGCAGCGCACTGACAGGGCCCATCTCTGGAAACACCATATATTTT. It yields the protein CASSALTGPISGNTIYF.

J is TRBJ2-5 and V is TRBV19; possibly TRBD1 for D (6 bases). This CDR3 spans 14 amino acids. V was pared by 6 bases and J by 2 bases, with 13 bases between. The V gene's germline CDR1 is LNHDA and CDR2 SQIVND (reference sequence). The CDR3 protein is CASRAQGRQETQYF. CDR3 sequence (DNA): TGTGCCAGTAGGGCACAGGGTAGGCAAGAGACCCAGTACTTC. Together with reference TRBV19 and TRBJ2-5, the CDR3 gives the full variable domain: DGGITQSPKYLFRKEGQNVTLSCEQNLNHDAMYWYRQDPGQGLRLIYYSQIVNDFQKGDIAEGYSVSREKKESFPLTVTSAQKNPTAFYLCASRAQGRQETQYFGPGTRLLVL.

The chain carries TRBV7-2 and TRBJ2-7; TRBD2 is a possible D gene (6 bases). V lost 4 bases to trimming and J lost 3 bases, with 10 bases between them. The CDR3 consists of 13 residues. Looked up from germline, CDR1 is SGHTA and CDR2 is FQGNSA. The CDR3 DNA sequence: TGTGCCAGCAGCTCAACAGCGGGCTACGAGCAGTACTTC. Translation gives CASSSTAGYEQYF.

The V gene is TRBV2, the J gene TRBJ2-4; D gene unclear. The CDR3 totals 12 residues. With 6 bases removed from V and 0 bases from J, the gap between germline ends came to 3 bases. Germline V lookup: CDR1 SNHLY, CDR2 FYNNEI. The CDR3 is CASSLAKNIQYF. In DNA, the CDR3 is TGTGCCAGCAGCCTAGCCAAAAACATTCAGTACTTC.